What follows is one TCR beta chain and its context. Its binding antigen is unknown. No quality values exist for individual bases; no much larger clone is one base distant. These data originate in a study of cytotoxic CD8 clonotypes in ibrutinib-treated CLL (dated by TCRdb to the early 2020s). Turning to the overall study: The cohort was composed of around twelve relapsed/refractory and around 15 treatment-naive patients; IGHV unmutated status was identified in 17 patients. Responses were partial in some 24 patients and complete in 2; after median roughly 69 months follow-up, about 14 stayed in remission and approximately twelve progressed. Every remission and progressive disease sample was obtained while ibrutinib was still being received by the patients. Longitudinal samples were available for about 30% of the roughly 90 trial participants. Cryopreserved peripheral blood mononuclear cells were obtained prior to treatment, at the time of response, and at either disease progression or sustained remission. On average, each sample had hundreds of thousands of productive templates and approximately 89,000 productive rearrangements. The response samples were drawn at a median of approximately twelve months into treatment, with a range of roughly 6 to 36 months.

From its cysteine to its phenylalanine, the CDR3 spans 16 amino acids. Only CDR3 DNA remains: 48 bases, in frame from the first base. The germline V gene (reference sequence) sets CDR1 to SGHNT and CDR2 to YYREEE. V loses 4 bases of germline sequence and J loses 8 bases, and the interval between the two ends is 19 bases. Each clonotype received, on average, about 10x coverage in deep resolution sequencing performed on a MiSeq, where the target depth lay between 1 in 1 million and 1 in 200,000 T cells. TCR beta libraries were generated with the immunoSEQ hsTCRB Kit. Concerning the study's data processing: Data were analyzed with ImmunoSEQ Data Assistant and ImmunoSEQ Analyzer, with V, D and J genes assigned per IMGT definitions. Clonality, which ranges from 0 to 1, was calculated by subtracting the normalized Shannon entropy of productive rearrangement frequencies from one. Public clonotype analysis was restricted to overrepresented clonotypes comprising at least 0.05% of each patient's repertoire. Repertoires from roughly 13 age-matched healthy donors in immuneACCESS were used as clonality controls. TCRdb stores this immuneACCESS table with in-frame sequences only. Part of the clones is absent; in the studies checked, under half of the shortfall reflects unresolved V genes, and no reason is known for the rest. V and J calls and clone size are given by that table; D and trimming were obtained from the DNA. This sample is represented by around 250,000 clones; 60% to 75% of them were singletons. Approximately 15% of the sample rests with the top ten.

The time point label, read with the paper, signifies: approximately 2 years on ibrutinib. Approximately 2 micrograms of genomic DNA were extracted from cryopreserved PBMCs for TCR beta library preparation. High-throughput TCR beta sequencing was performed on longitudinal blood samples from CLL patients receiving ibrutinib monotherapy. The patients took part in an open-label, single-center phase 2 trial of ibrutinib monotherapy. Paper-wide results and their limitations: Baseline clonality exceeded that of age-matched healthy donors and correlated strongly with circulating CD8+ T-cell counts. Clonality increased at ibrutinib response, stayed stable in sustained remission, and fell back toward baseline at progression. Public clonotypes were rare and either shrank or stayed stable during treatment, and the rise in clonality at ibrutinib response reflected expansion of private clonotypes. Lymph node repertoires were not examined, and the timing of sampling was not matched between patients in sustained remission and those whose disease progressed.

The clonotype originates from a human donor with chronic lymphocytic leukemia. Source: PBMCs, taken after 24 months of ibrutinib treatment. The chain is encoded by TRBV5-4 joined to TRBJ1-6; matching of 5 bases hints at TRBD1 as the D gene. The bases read TGTGCCAGCAGCCCTTCATCCAAAGGGGATCATTCACCCCTCCACTTT. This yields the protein CASSPSSKGDHSPLHF.